Shown below are 29 T cell receptor beta chains from a single sample sequenced in a study of blood T cell repertoires in COVID-19. Clones were read by immunoSEQ multiplex PCR, and TCRdb kept only the in-frame ones, dropping some. The table lists about 94,000 clones, around 74% of them singletons. Sequenced input: peripheral blood. The source of these receptors is a man aged 70-80 years with COVID-19, enrolled during active disease.

The chain is built from TRBV5-8 and TRBJ2-1; D ambiguous. Per germline, CDR1 SGHTS and CDR2 YDEGEE. Trimming pared 0 bases from V and 6 bases from J, leaving 7 bases between. CDR3 length: 13 amino acids. CDR3 sequence reads: CASSLVQFNEQFF. The CDR3 DNA reads TGTGCCAGCAGCTTGGTTCAGTTCAATGAGCAGTTCTTC.

The chain uses TRBV7-2 and TRBJ2-1, with TRBD2 identical over 14 bases. The CDR3 loop spans 16 amino acids. Germline assignment: CDR1 SGHTA and CDR2 FQGNSA. Trimming took 5 bases from V and 8 from J; bases not matched to a gene: 8. CDR3 coding DNA: TGTGCCAGCAGCGCAATGGGACTAGCGGGAGCTCATGAGCAGTTCTTC. Encoded protein: CASSAMGLAGAHEQFF.

The chain joins TRBV27 to TRBJ2-5, with D possibly TRBD2 on 5 matching bases. V lost 4 bases and J lost 5, with 14 bases in between. Germline CDR1 reads MNHEY; CDR2 reads SMNVEV (reference sequence). The CDR3 runs 14 residues. The CDR3 sequence: CASSYYPGGETQYF. DNA of the CDR3: TGTGCCAGCAGTTACTACCCGGGCGGGGAGACCCAGTACTTC.

The rearrangement joins TRBV7-8 to TRBJ1-5, with 7 bases aligning to TRBD1. CDR1 SGHVS and CDR2 FQNEAQ come from the germline V gene. After removal of 2 bases from V and 4 bases from J, the junction contained 11 bases not matched to a gene. The CDR3 extends over 17 amino acids. The CDR3 nucleotides read TGTGCCAGCAGCTTATATCGCAGGGACAGTCTGAATCAGCCCCAGCATTTT. Protein sequence: CASSLYRRDSLNQPQHF.

This clone was detected ten times or more. J is TRBJ1-1 and V is TRBV4-2; 10 bases match TRBD1. The CDR3 loop spans 14 amino acids. J was trimmed by 7 bases and V by 2 bases; bases with no gene match: 4. The V gene's germline CDR1 is LGHNA and CDR2 YNFKEQ. DNA for the CDR3: TGTGCCAGCAGCCAACCTGGACAGGGGGGTGAAGCTTTCTTT. Amino acids: CASSQPGQGGEAFF.

A single count supports this clone. CDR3 protein: CASSQGTGNTIYF. CDR3 DNA sequence: TGTGCCAGCAGCCAGGGTACTGGAAACACCATATATTTT. The chain is built from TRBV9 and TRBJ1-3; tentatively, D is TRBD1 (5 bases). V gave up 4 bases and J gave up 2 bases, with 7 bases separating them. CDR3 size: 13 residues. The germline gives CDR1 SGDLS, CDR2 YYNGEE.

This chain links TRBV9 with TRBJ2-7, with 7 bases fitting TRBD1. The germline gives CDR1 SGDLS, CDR2 YYNGEE. The CDR3 extends over 13 amino acids. V lost 4 bases, J lost 9 bases, and 10 bases stayed unmatched. The chain's CDR3 is CASSPGTAEAQYF. The CDR3 bases are TGTGCCAGCAGCCCAGGGACAGCCGAGGCGCAGTACTTC.

The table lists this clone with a few counts. The chain is built from TRBV4-1 and TRBJ2-3; D possibly corresponds to TRBD1 (6 bases). CDR1 and CDR2 (germline): MGHRA, YSYEKL. The CDR3 is made up of 16 amino acids. Deletions cut 3 bases from V and 1 base from J, with 14 bases between. The CDR3 DNA sequence: TGCGCCAGCAGCCATCCTCAGGGGAAGGGCACAGATACGCAGTATTTT. It codes for CASSHPQGKGTDTQYF.

The gene calls are TRBV5-1 and TRBJ2-3; 9 bases agree with TRBD2. The junction had 8 bases not matched to a gene; V was cut back by 0 bases and J by 6 bases. CDR3 length equals 16 residues. Germline CDR1 and CDR2: SGHRS and YFSETQ. Written as DNA, the CDR3 is TGCGCCAGCAGCTTGGTGGTAGCGGGAGCAGGGGATACGCAGTATTTT. It codes for CASSLVVAGAGDTQYF.

The chain uses TRBV6-2 or TRBV6-3 and TRBJ2-7; D is perhaps TRBD1 (5 bases). In germline, CDR1 is MNHEY, CDR2 SVGEGT. This CDR3 region has 15 residues. Trimming pared 1 base from V and 5 bases from J, leaving 15 bases between. This CDR3 is CASSYLAGKINEQYF. The CDR3 DNA reads as TGTGCCAGCAGTTACTTGGCAGGGAAGATAAACGAGCAGTACTTC.

This chain connects TRBV7-2 to TRBJ1-6, with no clear D. V was shortened by 5 bases and J by 9 bases, with 17 bases between the two germline ends. CDR1 and CDR2 from the germline V gene are SGHTA and FQGNSA. This CDR3 spans 15 amino acids. CDR3 in DNA: TGTGCCAGCAGCGCCACGGGTTCGACGGTTTCACCCCTCCACTTT. Amino acids: CASSATGSTVSPLHF.

Concerning this clone: A junction boundary mismatches the germline segment, possibly from a read error. The genes are TRBV2 and TRBJ2-7; TRBD2 matches at 11 bases. The length of the CDR3 is 14 residues. Germline CDR1 SNHLY, CDR2 FYNNEI. Here the CDR3 reads CASMSGLAAIPGNF. The CDR3 DNA reads TGTGCCAGCATGTCGGGACTAGCGGCGATCCCGGGTAACTTC.

This clone was observed a single time. CDR3 protein: CASSQGTAGANVLTF. The CDR3 nucleotides read TGTGCCAGCAGCCAAGGGACAGCTGGGGCCAACGTCCTGACTTTC. The V call is TRBV14, the J call TRBJ2-6; a weak D match, TRBD1 (6 bases). Germline loops: CDR1 SGHDN, CDR2 FVKESK. This CDR3 contains 15 residues. The V end lost 1 base, the J end lost 2 bases, and 6 bases lay between the germline ends.

V gene TRBV7-9 combines with J gene TRBJ1-2, with D possibly being TRBD1 (6 bases). Trimming removed 3 bases from V and 4 bases from J, with 9 bases in between. From germline, CDR1 is SEHNR and CDR2 FQNEAQ (reference sequence). This CDR3 has 13 amino acids. This CDR3 reads CASSLGASYGYTF. The CDR3 coding sequence is TGTGCCAGCAGCTTGGGGGCCAGCTATGGCTACACCTTC.

The J gene is TRBJ2-6, the V gene TRBV7-2; 11 bases agree with TRBD2. The CDR3 runs 18 residues. V shed 5 bases, J shed 0 bases, and the junction held 6 bases outside the gene matches. The germline gives CDR1 SGHTA, CDR2 FQGNSA. The CDR3 coding sequence is TGTGCCAGCAGCCCTCTACTAGCGGGAGTCTCTGGGGCCAACGTCCTGACTTTC. Protein product: CASSPLLAGVSGANVLTF. The entire variable domain, with the rest obtained from reference TRBV7-2 and TRBJ2-6, is as follows: GAGVSQSPSNKVTEKGKDVELRCDPISGHTALYWYRQSLGQGLEFLIYFQGNSAPDKSGLPSDRFSAERTGGSVSTLTIQRTQQEDSAVYLCASSPLLAGVSGANVLTFGAGSRLTVL.

The chain joins TRBV6-6 to TRBJ2-5, with D possibly TRBD1 on 5 matching bases. V was shortened by 5 bases and J by 9 bases, with 10 bases between the two germline ends. The CDR3 runs to 11 residues. Germline V gene sequence: CDR1 MNHNY, CDR2 SVGAGI (reference sequence). CDR3 loop: CASSPARAQYF. CDR3 in DNA: TGTGCCAGCAGTCCCGCCAGGGCCCAGTACTTC.

The gene calls are TRBV11-2 and TRBJ2-7; D is uncertain. This CDR3 is 14 amino acids long. Trimming shortened V by 1 base and J by 0 bases, and 7 bases separated the two germline ends. The V gene's germline CDR1 is SGHAT and CDR2 FQNNGV. The CDR3 is CASSLGAGSYEQYF. The CDR3 DNA reads as TGTGCCAGCAGCTTAGGGGCAGGCTCCTACGAGCAGTACTTC.

To note about this clone: The junction shows a germline mismatch at one end, possibly a read error. This chain uses TRBV3-1 (or the pseudogene TRBV3-2) with TRBJ2-1, with 8 bases matching TRBD2. The CDR3 has 15 residues. Germline V gene sequence: CDR1 LGHDT, CDR2 YNNKEL (reference sequence). As DNA, the CDR3 is TGTGCCAGCAGCCACACGGGAGGGCCCTTCAATGAGCAGCTCTTC. Translated, it gives CASSHTGGPFNEQLF.

V usage is TRBV6-5 and J usage is TRBJ2-5; tentatively, D is TRBD1 (7 bases). Trimming removed 4 bases at V and 3 bases at J, with 12 bases between. This CDR3 is built from 14 residues. Germline values: CDR1 MNHEY, CDR2 SVGAGI. The CDR3, as DNA: TGTGCCAGCAGTTTGGCAGGGGGGAAAGAGACCCAGTACTTC. Amino acids: CASSLAGGKETQYF.

The rearrangement joins TRBV28 to TRBJ2-3, with 7 bases lining up with TRBD2. Trimming took 6 bases from V and 4 from J; bases not matched to a gene: 7. Germline-derived CDR1 and CDR2 are MDHEN and SYDVKM. The CDR3 is made up of 14 amino acids. The CDR3 nucleotides read TGTGCCAGCAGGTCTAGCGGAGGGGCAGATACGCAGTATTTT. This encodes CASRSSGGADTQYF.

The chain has TRBV12-3 or TRBV12-4 and TRBJ1-2, with D possibly being TRBD1 (6 bases). This CDR3 has 13 amino acids. With 2 bases removed from V and 5 bases from J, the gap between germline ends came to 9 bases. The chain's CDR3 is CASSLRQGYGYTF. The CDR3 nucleotides are TGTGCCAGCAGTTTAAGGCAGGGGTATGGCTACACCTTC.

This clone is medium-sized in the sample. The CDR3 DNA reads as TGTGCCAGCAATGGACAGGGTGCCGGGGAGCTGTTTTTT. Protein: CASNGQGAGELFF. The chain joins TRBV2 to TRBJ2-2; 8 bases are a match to TRBD1. CDR3 length: 13 amino acids. Losses at the gene ends were 7 bases for V and 6 bases for J; bases not matched to a gene: 4. Germline V gene data show CDR1 as SNHLY and CDR2 as FYNNEI.

J is TRBJ2-5 and V is TRBV7-3, with 11 bases fitting TRBD2. Germline V gives CDR1 SGHTA, CDR2 FQGTGA. J gave up 1 base and V 4 bases, and 2 bases lay outside the gene matches. This CDR3 is 15 amino acids long. The CDR3 sequence: CASSSGTSGQETQYF. CDR3 bases: TGTGCCAGCAGCTCCGGGACTAGCGGCCAAGAGACCCAGTACTTC.

This chain joins TRBV28 and TRBJ2-7; TRBD1 is a possible D gene (7 bases). Between the trimmed V and J ends, which lost 3 bases and 7 bases, there was a span of 16 bases. This CDR3 spans 14 amino acids. Germline V gives CDR1 MDHEN, CDR2 SYDVKM. The CDR3 nucleotides are TGTGCCAGCAGTTTCAGGGGGGTCCTTGGAGAGCAGTACTTC. Translated, it gives CASSFRGVLGEQYF.

This clone was detected only once. The rearrangement links TRBV11-2 to TRBJ2-4; tentative D call: TRBD1 (5 bases). The CDR3 contains 14 residues. Germline-derived CDR1 and CDR2 are SGHAT and FQNNGV. Trimming cost V 2 bases and J 8 bases, with 13 bases left between them. CDR3 sequence reads: CASSLTRWGDIQYF. The CDR3, as DNA: TGTGCCAGCAGCTTAACGCGGTGGGGCGACATTCAGTACTTC.

This sequence joins TRBV9 and TRBJ2-2; possibly TRBD1 for D (6 bases). Trimming cost V 6 bases and J 4 bases, with 16 bases left between them. The CDR3 runs 15 residues. Germline V gene lookup returns CDR1 SGDLS and CDR2 YYNGEE. The CDR3 sequence: CASNIQGSLTGELFF. The CDR3 DNA reads TGTGCCAGCAACATACAGGGCTCCCTCACCGGGGAGCTGTTTTTT. The whole variable domain, remainder taken from reference TRBV9 and TRBJ2-2, is DSGVTQTPKHLITATGQRVTLRCSPRSGDLSVYWYQQSLDQGLQFLIQYYNGEERAKGNILERFSAQQFPDLHSELNLSSLELGDSALYFCASNIQGSLTGELFFGEGSRLTVL.

The V call is TRBV28, the J call TRBJ2-6; 9 bases are shared with TRBD2. CDR1 and CDR2 (germline): MDHEN, SYDVKM. The CDR3 is 15 amino acids. V dropped 3 bases and J dropped 10; count of bases not matched to a gene: 7. CDR3 DNA: TGTGCCAGCAGTTTTGCCAGCGGGAGGTCGAACGTCCTGACTTTC. Protein: CASSFASGRSNVLTF.

V and J are TRBV18 and TRBJ2-1, with 15 bases that match TRBD2. With 3 bases clipped from V and 9 bases from J, the junction kept 9 bases outside the gene matches. Germline assignment: CDR1 KGHSH and CDR2 LQKENI. The length of the CDR3 is 17 residues. The CDR3 protein is CASSPPGLAGGHGEQFF. As DNA, the CDR3 is TGTGCCAGCTCACCGCCTGGACTAGCGGGAGGGCACGGTGAGCAGTTCTTC.

The gene calls are TRBV5-4 and TRBJ2-3; TRBD2 agrees at 15 bases. The V segment lost 4 bases and the J segment 4 bases; nucleotides outside the gene matches: 1. This CDR3 region has 15 residues. The germline V gene encodes CDR1 SGHNT and CDR2 YYREEE (reference sequence). The CDR3 DNA follows: TGTGCCAGCAGCCGGACTAGCGGGAGGGCAGATACGCAGTATTTT. It yields the protein CASSRTSGRADTQYF.